This T cell receptor beta chain was observed in a study of T-cell reconstitution after alpha-beta-depleted transplantation in children (dated by TCRdb to the mid-2010s). Concerning the study at large: Using TCR repertoire profiling, the study followed T-cell immune reconstitution in a quantitative way in children after TCRalphabeta/CD19-depleted allogeneic hematopoietic cell transplantation. The research as a whole found: In some patients, the high TCRbeta diversity seen at day 60 was put down to recipient T cells and intrathymic progenitors that had survived conditioning. The apparently early alphabetaT-cell count recovery about two months after transplant was reportedly dependent on only several hundred rapidly expanded clones derived from non-depleted graft cells. Over subsequent months, a decline in hyperexpanded clone frequencies was noted, and after one year, T-cell counts and TCRbeta diversity were mostly ascribed to newly produced T cells.

The library was obtained by PCR. TCRdb names Illumina HiSeq 2500 as the instrument used. TCR library preparation used molecular barcoding, with unique molecular identifiers applied to normalize quantification of the TCRbeta repertoire. TCRdb trimmed the raw reads at Q25, called clones with MiXCR and kept productive beta chains. Each CDR3 protein appears once, grouped with its most common genes and DNA. This sample gives roughly 340,000 distinct CDR3 sequences in total; about 16% of them show up just once. About 41% of the sample comes from the top ten. Concerning this clonotype: The antigen it binds to is not known. No much larger clone is present one base from it, and per-base qualities are unavailable.

Interpreted using the paper, the treatment or condition label stands for: allogeneic hematopoietic cell transplantation with graft depleted of TCRalphabeta T cells and CD19 B cells. Transplant recipients were children who received TCRalphabeta/CD19-depleted allogeneic hematopoietic cell grafts. There are 13 amino acids in the CDR3, from cysteine to phenylalanine inclusive. Of the read, only the CDR3 DNA is kept; its 39 bases are in frame from base 1. V ends up 3 bases short and J 0 bases short, with an unmatched junction base count of 1. Reading the germline V gene (reference sequence) gives CDR1 DFQATT and CDR2 SNEGSKA.

This sequence uses TRBV20-1 and TRBJ2-7; 8 central nucleotides agree with TRBD2. This sequence originates from a male patient between 2 and 15 years old who had a stem cell transplant for acute lymphoblastic leukemia, so the T cells may come from the graft donor. Sequenced material: PBMCs, mostly from graft donor cells, taken 360 days after TCRalphabeta/CD19-depleted stem cell transplant. CDR3 reads: CSASAGGSYEQYF. The nucleotide sequence is TGCAGTGCTAGCGCGGGAGGCTCCTACGAGCAGTACTTC.